The 25 T cell receptor beta chains below come from one sample, sequenced in a study of blood T cell repertoires in COVID-19. Measured with immunoSEQ multiplex PCR; TCRdb has only the in-frame clones, and not every one. The table shows around 450,000 clones, with about 90% occurring only once. Sequencing was done on a sample of PBMCs or T cells enriched from blood (not recorded which). The receptors shown here come from a man between 18 and 29 years old who had recovered from COVID-19.

The chain joins TRBV5-1 to TRBJ2-5; the match to TRBD2 covers 11 bases. The germline gives CDR1 SGHRS, CDR2 YFSETQ. The CDR3 spans 16 residues. V trimming: 3 bases; J trimming: 4 bases; junction bases outside the gene matches: 8. DNA for the CDR3: TGCGCCAGCAGCTCCCGACTAGCGGGAATCGGAGAGACCCAGTACTTC. Translating gives CASSSRLAGIGETQYF.

J is TRBJ1-1 and V is TRBV28, with D hard to call. Trimming took 6 bases from V and 5 from J, leaving 13 bases between them. The germline V gene has CDR1 MDHEN and CDR2 SYDVKM. The CDR3 loop spans 13 amino acids. CDR3 in amino acids: CASSSARRTEAFF. CDR3 DNA: TGTGCCAGCAGCTCGGCTAGGAGAACTGAAGCTTTCTTT.

This chain joins TRBV11-3 and TRBJ1-1; D call uncertain. Germline V gene sequence: CDR1 SGHNT, CDR2 YENEEA. The CDR3 contains 11 residues. V lost 5 bases to trimming and J lost 5 bases, with 6 bases between them. CDR3 sequence reads: CASSRGTEAFF. DNA for the CDR3: TGTGCCAGCAGCCGAGGTACTGAAGCTTTCTTT.

The chain couples TRBV18 to TRBJ1-5; TRBD1 matches at 7 bases. This CDR3 is built from 14 residues. The V gene's germline CDR1 is KGHSH and CDR2 LQKENI. With V trimmed by 5 bases and J by 4 bases, 5 bases remained unmatched. The CDR3, as DNA: TGTGCCAGCTCAGAGTACAGGGGTAATCAGCCCCAGCATTTT. Translation: CASSEYRGNQPQHF.

The V gene is TRBV27, the J gene TRBJ2-5; maybe TRBD1 (6 bases). The germline CDR1 and CDR2 sequences are MNHEY and SMNVEV (reference sequence). V was shortened by 4 bases and J by 5 bases, with 11 bases between the two germline ends. The CDR3 totals 13 residues. In DNA, the CDR3 is TGTGCCAGCAGTTCCCAGGGGATGGAGACCCAGTACTTC. Protein: CASSSQGMETQYF.

The rearrangement uses TRBV21-1 and TRBJ1-6; the tabulated D call, TRBD1, remains unverified against the DNA. TRBV21-1 represents a pseudogene. The CDR3 consists of 12 residues. In DNA, the CDR3 is TGTGCCAGCGGGACAGTGACTTCACCCCTCCACTTT. As protein: CASGTVTSPLHF.

V usage is TRBV5-4 and J usage is TRBJ2-1; 12 nucleotides agree with TRBD2. The CDR3 length is 20 residues. Germline CDR1 and CDR2: SGHNT and YYREEE (reference sequence). The ends lost 1 base at V and 1 base at J; junction bases unmatched: 12. CDR3 in DNA: TGTGCCAGCAGCTTGCCTGGACTAGCGGGAAGTGGAATTTCCTACAATGAGCAGTTCTTC. Its protein is CASSLPGLAGSGISYNEQFF.

The chain couples TRBV3-1 (or the pseudogene TRBV3-2) to TRBJ1-6; D is perhaps TRBD1 (5 bases). CDR3 length equals 14 residues. With 1 base removed from V and 11 bases from J, the gap between germline ends came to 12 bases. Germline CDR1 LGHDT, CDR2 YNNKEL (reference sequence). In DNA, the CDR3 is TGTGCCAGCAGCCAAGTTGCGGGGGAAGCACCCCTCCACTTT. It codes for CASSQVAGEAPLHF.

The rearrangement uses TRBV10-3 and TRBJ2-3, with D tentatively TRBD2 (5 bases). CDR1 is ENHRY and CDR2 is SYGVKD in the germline V gene. The CDR3 totals 18 residues. V lost 6 bases to trimming and J lost 0 bases, with 22 bases between them. The CDR3 DNA reads TGTGCCATCAGCCCTACCCGGACTGGCCCGTCTAGCACAGATACGCAGTATTTT. Translated, it gives CAISPTRTGPSSTDTQYF.

This rearrangement joins TRBV2 to TRBJ1-1; no clear D gene. The CDR3 totals 13 residues. V was trimmed by 3 bases and J by 1 base, leaving 6 bases between them. The germline CDR1 and CDR2 sequences are SNHLY and FYNNEI. CDR3 residues: CASSEAANTEAFF. The CDR3 coding sequence is TGTGCCAGCAGTGAGGCGGCGAACACTGAAGCTTTCTTT.

This rearrangement joins TRBV15 to TRBJ2-1; 11 bases are a match to TRBD2. V lost 5 bases to trimming and J lost 0 bases; unmatched junction nucleotides: 12. Germline CDR1 reads LNHNV; CDR2 reads YYDKDF (reference sequence). The CDR3 runs 19 residues. The CDR3 nucleotides are TGTGCCACCAGCGTATCTGGACTAGCGGGCCTTAGCTCCTACAATGAGCAGTTCTTC. It specifies CATSVSGLAGLSSYNEQFF.

This clone has only a few counts. The chain carries TRBV18 and TRBJ1-2, with 8 bases matching TRBD1. V shed 3 bases, J shed 3 bases, and the junction held 12 bases outside the gene matches. CDR1 is KGHSH and CDR2 is LQKENI in the germline V gene. This CDR3 has 17 amino acids. CDR3 loop: CASSPSAVQGGYYGYTF. CDR3 bases: TGTGCCAGCTCACCCAGTGCCGTACAGGGGGGCTACTATGGCTACACCTTC.

The chain recombines TRBV7-9 with TRBJ2-3; tentative D call: TRBD2 (5 bases). V was pared by 6 bases and J by 1 base, with 14 bases between. CDR1 and CDR2 from the germline V gene are SEHNR and FQNEAQ (reference sequence). This CDR3 region has 15 residues. This CDR3 reads CASRQVDSGTDTQYF. In nucleotides, the CDR3 is TGTGCCAGCAGGCAAGTGGACTCCGGCACAGATACGCAGTATTTT.

This clone was observed once. The J gene is TRBJ1-4, the V gene TRBV4-1, with 8 bases that match TRBD1. Germline V gene data show CDR1 as MGHRA and CDR2 as YSYEKL. After removal of 1 base from V and 8 bases from J, the junction contained 6 bases not matched to a gene. The CDR3 totals 15 residues. The CDR3 region is CASSQAEGQVEKLFF. For the CDR3, the DNA is TGCGCCAGCAGCCAAGCCGAGGGACAGGTAGAAAAACTGTTTTTT.

For this clone: Other DNA sequences in this specimen translate into the identical CDR3. The V and J genes are TRBV6-5 and TRBJ2-7; TRBD1 agrees at 8 bases. CDR1 is MNHEY and CDR2 is SVGAGI in the germline V gene. The CDR3 spans 14 residues. J was trimmed by 0 bases and V by 5 bases; bases with no gene match: 3. For the CDR3, the DNA is TGTGCCAGCAGTCCCAGGGGGCTCTCCTACGAGCAGTACTTC. Translating it yields CASSPRGLSYEQYF.

The rearrangement uses TRBV11-2 and TRBJ2-2; tentative D call: TRBD2 (5 bases). The CDR3 totals 16 residues. The V gene lost 2 bases and the J gene lost 3 bases, with 13 bases spanning the gap. CDR1 and CDR2 (germline): SGHAT, FQNNGV. The CDR3 spells CASSLRGYGDTGELFF. In DNA, the CDR3 is TGTGCCAGCAGCTTACGAGGGTATGGCGACACCGGGGAGCTGTTTTTT.

This chain joins TRBV18 and TRBJ2-1, with 11 nucleotides matching TRBD1. The junction had 9 bases not matched to a gene; V was cut back by 8 bases and J by 9 bases. Germline V gene sequence: CDR1 KGHSH, CDR2 LQKENI. The CDR3 contains 14 residues. CDR3 in DNA: TGTGCCAGCAGCACCGGGACAGGGGGGCGTGAGCAGTTCTTC. Amino acids: CASSTGTGGREQFF.

V gene TRBV3-1 (or the pseudogene TRBV3-2) combines with J gene TRBJ2-5; 8 bases map to TRBD2. V gave up 2 bases and J gave up 1 base; unmatched junction bases: 6. The V gene's germline CDR1 is LGHDT and CDR2 YNNKEL (reference sequence). The CDR3 covers 16 residues. The CDR3 loop is CASSQNSGSIQETQYF. In DNA, the CDR3 is TGTGCCAGCAGCCAAAACAGCGGGAGCATCCAAGAGACCCAGTACTTC.

V gene TRBV4-1 combines with J gene TRBJ1-2; D is unclear. Deletions cut 0 bases from V and 5 bases from J, with 13 bases between. The germline V gene has CDR1 MGHRA and CDR2 YSYEKL. The CDR3 is made up of 15 amino acids. CDR3 sequence: CASSQDAGRTYGYTF. The CDR3 DNA is TGCGCCAGCAGCCAAGATGCCGGCAGGACTTATGGCTACACCTTC.

The chain joins TRBV27 to TRBJ1-5; D gene unclear. Between the trimmed V and J ends, which lost 8 bases and 11 bases, there was a span of 13 bases. CDR1 is MNHEY and CDR2 is SMNVEV in the germline V gene (reference sequence). CDR3 length: 11 residues. As DNA, the CDR3 is TGTGCCAGCGGAGACCTCATATCCCAGCATTTT. This codes for CASGDLISQHF.

The gene calls are TRBV7-6 and TRBJ2-1; 12 bases agree with TRBD2. Trimming removed 1 base from V and 3 bases from J; junction bases left unmatched: 4. This CDR3 has 17 residues. Germline V gene data show CDR1 as SGHVS and CDR2 as FNYEAQ. The CDR3 nucleotides are TGTGCCAGCAGCTTAGAGACTAGCGGGAGTGTCTACAATGAGCAGTTCTTC. The encoded protein is CASSLETSGSVYNEQFF.

This clone was observed a handful of times. V gene TRBV4-1 combines with J gene TRBJ1-6; D is uncertain. This CDR3 is built from 12 residues. Germline values: CDR1 MGHRA, CDR2 YSYEKL. V shed 1 base and J shed 10 bases, with 5 bases lying between them. The CDR3 DNA sequence: TGCGCCAGCAGCCAAGCGTTCTCACCCCTCCACTTT. It yields the protein CASSQAFSPLHF.

The chain is built from TRBV6-5 and TRBJ2-4; maybe TRBD2 (5 bases). Germline V gene lookup returns CDR1 MNHEY and CDR2 SVGAGI. The CDR3 contains 15 residues. The ends were cut back, 6 bases at V and 1 base at J, with 13 bases in the middle. CDR3 nucleotide sequence: TGTGCCAGCAGCTCCTACGGGGAGGCCAAAAACATTCAGTACTTC. Translation gives CASSSYGEAKNIQYF.

The chain joins TRBV21-1 to TRBJ2-1; the table's D call, TRBD1, has no DNA check behind it. TRBV21-1 is annotated as a pseudogene. The CDR3 covers 17 residues. CDR3 coding DNA: TGTGCCAGCAGCAACCTCCGTTTGGGGACAGGGGCCAATGAGCAGTTCTTC. Protein product: CASSNLRLGTGANEQFF.

The rearrangement joins TRBV4-2 to TRBJ1-6; 7 bases match TRBD1. There are 16 residues in the CDR3. The V segment lost 0 bases and the J segment 6 bases; nucleotides outside the gene matches: 5. Germline-derived CDR1 and CDR2 are LGHNA and YNFKEQ. CDR3 nucleotides: TGTGCCAGCAGCCAAGATTGGGGACAGAGTAATTCACCCCTCCACTTT. This codes for CASSQDWGQSNSPLHF.